The T cell receptor (beta chain) under discussion was sequenced for a study of cytomegalovirus exposure and HLA in healthy donors. Broader study findings: Reports showed the classifier diagnosing cytomegalovirus status with high specificity and sensitivity.

With respect to this clone: Antigen unknown.

Trimming pared 5 bases from V and 4 bases from J, leaving 17 bases between. Germline-derived CDR1 and CDR2 are MNHEY and SVGAGI. The CDR3 spans 15 residues. TCRdb's table, derived via immunoSEQ multiplex PCR, lists solely in-frame clones and lacks some. The top ten clones hold 1.1% of a sample with about 56,000 clones, approximately 90% of them seen once. The chain links TRBV6-5 to TRBJ1-1, with a possible D match to TRBD1 (6 bases). This clonotype was sampled from a man younger than 35 in good health and CMV-seronegative. The source material was PBMCs. The CDR3 sequence: CASSRGTQGATEAFF. The CDR3 nucleotides read TGTGCCAGCAGTCGGGGCACACAGGGAGCCACTGAAGCTTTCTTT.